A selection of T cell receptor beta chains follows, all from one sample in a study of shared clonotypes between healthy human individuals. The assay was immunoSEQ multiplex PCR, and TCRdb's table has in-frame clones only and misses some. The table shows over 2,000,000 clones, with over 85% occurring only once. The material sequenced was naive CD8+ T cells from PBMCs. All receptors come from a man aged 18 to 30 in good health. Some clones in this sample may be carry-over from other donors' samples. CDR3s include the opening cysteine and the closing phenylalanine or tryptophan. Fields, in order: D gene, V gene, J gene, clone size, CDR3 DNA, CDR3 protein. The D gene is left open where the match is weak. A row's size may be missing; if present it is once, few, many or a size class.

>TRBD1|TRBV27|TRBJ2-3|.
TGTGCCAGCAGTTTAAGGGGGACAGGGTCAAATACGCAGTATTTT
CASSLRGTGSNTQYF
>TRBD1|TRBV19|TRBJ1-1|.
TGTGCCAGTAGTGCGCCCAGGGGGATGGGCGCTTTCTTT
CASSAPRGMGAFF
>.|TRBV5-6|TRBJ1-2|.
TGTGCCAGCAGCTCCGGACACCCTAACTATGGCTACACCTTC
CASSSGHPNYGYTF
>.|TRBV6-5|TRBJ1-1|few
TGTGCCGCGTCATGGGGATCGAACACTGAAGCTTTCTTT
CAASWGSNTEAFF
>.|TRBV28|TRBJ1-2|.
TGTGCCAGCAGTAGAGGGACCTGGGAGGGGGACTATGGCTACACCTTC
CASSRGTWEGDYGYTF
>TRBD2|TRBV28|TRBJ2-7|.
TGTGCCAGCAGCGTTCTAAGTATCCTAGCGGGACCTGAGCAGTACTTC
CASSVLSILAGPEQYF
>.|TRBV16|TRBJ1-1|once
TGTGCCAGCAGCCAATCCCGGGGAGAGGCGCCTGAAGCTTTCTTT
CASSQSRGEAPEAFF
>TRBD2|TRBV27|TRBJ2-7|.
TGTGCCAGCAGCCTCAGCGGGACCCGCTACGAGCAGTACTTC
CASSLSGTRYEQYF
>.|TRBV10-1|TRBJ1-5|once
TGCGCCAGCTCCGAGGGTAATCAGCCCCAGCATTTT
CASSEGNQPQHF
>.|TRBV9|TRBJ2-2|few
TGTGCCAGCAGCGTAGCCGCCCTCTCGAACACCGGGGAGCTGTTTTTT
CASSVAALSNTGELFF
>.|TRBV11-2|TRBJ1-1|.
TGTGCCAGCAGCTTATCCCCGTCAACAGGGTACACTGAAGCTTTCTTT
CASSLSPSTGYTEAFF